These T cell receptor beta chains were read from a single sample in a study of OX40 agonist ivuxolimab in advanced cancers. The repertoire was sequenced with immunoSEQ multiplex PCR; TCRdb's copy has only in-frame clones and lacks some. This table holds about 61,000 clones, about 85% found once. The sample was CD4+ or CD8+ T cells sorted from blood, taken in a trial of the OX40 agonist ivuxolimab. These receptor sequences come from an adult with an advanced solid tumor such as melanoma, head and neck, liver or kidney cancer. Each CDR3 is given with its conserved first and last residue. Size is omitted from some rows. Given values are once, few, many or a class for expanded clones.

size,length,V,CDR3
-,15,TRBV4-1,CASSQGGGGSTEAFF
-,15,TRBV7-3,CASSLSGLSYNEQFF
-,17,TRBV19,CASTTVAGGWNTGELFF
-,15,TRBV5-6,CAGQRGGPGANVLTF
few,13,TRBV28,CASSSTAGETQYF
-,14,TRBV2,CASKWEWSNEKLFF
-,19,TRBV7-8,CASSLVGTGQGTNQETQYF
few,12,TRBV19,CASSWDGHEQYF
-,13,TRBV5-1,CASSRDGNFGYTF
-,15,TRBV13,CASSPPCGRKTEAFF
-,15,TRBV9,CASSVVVQGNTEAFF
-,12,TRBV7-2,CASSPQGLRQYF
-,12,TRBV29-1,CSVGTSAYEQYF
-,16,TRBV6-5,CASSYSQRGGGNEQFF
-,16,TRBV5-1,CASSLNAGPGILEQYF
few,17,TRBV7-8,CASSLVVSSGSTDTQYF